The 23 T cell receptor beta chains listed next were all sequenced from one sample in a study of blood T cell repertoires in COVID-19. Repertoires were generated with immunoSEQ multiplex PCR, while TCRdb's copy carries only in-frame clones and drops some. The table has approximately 190,000 clones, approximately 90% seen once. Sample: peripheral blood. The receptors originated from a man aged 45-65 years with acute or convalescent COVID-19.

This rearrangement joins TRBV2 to TRBJ2-2; 7 bases line up with TRBD2. V was pared by 8 bases and J by 1 base, with 1 base of the junction left unmatched. The CDR3 runs 13 residues. Germline assignment: CDR1 SNHLY and CDR2 FYNNEI. In nucleotides, the CDR3 is TGTGCCAGCTCGGGGGGGAACACCGGGGAGCTGTTTTTT. Translated: CASSGGNTGELFF.

Only one count was recorded for this clone. The V gene is TRBV5-4, the J gene TRBJ2-1; TRBD1 aligns across 11 bases. CDR1 and CDR2 from the germline V gene are SGHNT and YYREEE (reference sequence). V gave up 0 bases and J gave up 5 bases; unmatched junction bases: 4. The CDR3 totals 16 residues. The CDR3 spells CASSLVSGQGDNEQFF. The CDR3 bases are TGTGCCAGCAGCTTGGTTTCGGGACAGGGGGACAATGAGCAGTTCTTC.

This rearrangement joins TRBV18 to TRBJ1-2; 8 bases align to TRBD1. Losses at the gene ends were 1 base for V and 6 bases for J; bases not matched to a gene: 10. CDR1 and CDR2 from the germline V gene are KGHSH and LQKENI. The CDR3 sequence is 16 residues long. Written as DNA, the CDR3 is TGTGCCAGCTCACCACGGAGGGACAGGTATCAAGATGGCTACACCTTC. This sequence encodes CASSPRRDRYQDGYTF.

The CDR3 coding sequence is TGCAGCGCCGAAGGGACAGGGTATTACGATGAGCAGTTCTTC. This encodes CSAEGTGYYDEQFF. V and J are TRBV29-1 and TRBJ2-1; 9 bases fit TRBD1. The CDR3 is 14 amino acids. J was trimmed by 8 bases and V by 7 bases; bases with no gene match: 12. Germline CDR1 SQVTM, CDR2 ANQGSEA.

This sequence joins TRBV3-1 (or the pseudogene TRBV3-2) and TRBJ1-5; D may be TRBD1 (6 bases). The germline V gene encodes CDR1 LGHDT and CDR2 YNNKEL (reference sequence). Trimming shortened V by 0 bases and J by 5 bases, and 8 bases separated the two germline ends. CDR3 length: 14 residues. The CDR3 DNA sequence: TGTGCCAGCAGCCAAGAGGGGGCCGATCAGCCCCAGCATTTT. It is translated as CASSQEGADQPQHF.

The V call is TRBV6-6, the J call TRBJ1-2; TRBD1 is a possible D gene (5 bases). The germline V and J ends were trimmed by 4 bases and 4 bases, with 7 bases remaining between them. The CDR3 covers 12 residues. The germline V gene encodes CDR1 MNHNY and CDR2 SVGAGI (reference sequence). The chain's CDR3 is CASSSGPYGYTF. The DNA of the CDR3 is TGTGCCAGCAGTTCAGGGCCCTATGGCTACACCTTC.

The chain uses TRBV7-8 and TRBJ2-5, with TRBD1 identical over 7 bases. The CDR3 has 16 amino acids. The V segment lost 4 bases and the J segment 5 bases; nucleotides outside the gene matches: 13. CDR1 is SGHVS and CDR2 is FQNEAQ in the germline V gene. CDR3 bases: TGTGCCAGCAGCTCATCGACGGGACAGAAAAGTGAGACCCAGTACTTC. It codes for CASSSSTGQKSETQYF. The full variable domain, its missing parts supplied by reference TRBV7-8 and TRBJ2-5, is GAGVSQSPRYKVAKRGQDVALRCDPISGHVSLFWYQQALGQGPEFLTYFQNEAQLDKSGLPSDRFFAERPEGSVSTLKIQRTQQEDSAVYLCASSSSTGQKSETQYFGPGTRLLVL.

Turning to this clone: A junction boundary mismatches the germline segment, possibly from a read error. The V gene is TRBV7-9, the J gene TRBJ2-7; D not resolved. Germline values: CDR1 SEHNR, CDR2 FQNEAQ (reference sequence). The CDR3 is made up of 8 amino acids. DNA of the CDR3: TGTGCCAGCAGCCAGGTGGACTTC. Translation gives CASSQVDF.

This clone was counted a single time. The chain carries TRBV9 and TRBJ1-4; D might be TRBD1 (5 bases). Deletions cut 4 bases from V and 6 bases from J, with 16 bases between. The CDR3 contains 15 residues. The V gene's germline CDR1 is SGDLS and CDR2 YYNGEE. Here the CDR3 DNA reads TGTGCCAGCAGCCCAGAATGGGGGGTGGATGAAAAACTGTTTTTT. Translated: CASSPEWGVDEKLFF.

V is TRBV19 and J is TRBJ2-1; 8 nucleotides agree with TRBD2. The V gene's germline CDR1 is LNHDA and CDR2 SQIVND (reference sequence). Trimming cost V 4 bases and J 1 base; bases outside gene matches: 6. The CDR3 spans 16 residues. CDR3 region: CASSRFAGGSYNEQFF. The CDR3 bases are TGTGCCAGTAGTAGGTTCGCGGGGGGATCCTACAATGAGCAGTTCTTC. Combining the CDR3 with reference TRBV19 and TRBJ2-1 gives the whole variable domain DGGITQSPKYLFRKEGQNVTLSCEQNLNHDAMYWYRQDPGQGLRLIYYSQIVNDFQKGDIAEGYSVSREKKESFPLTVTSAQKNPTAFYLCASSRFAGGSYNEQFFGPGTRLTVL.

V usage is TRBV19 and J usage is TRBJ1-1, with D uncertain. The germline V gene encodes CDR1 LNHDA and CDR2 SQIVND (reference sequence). V was trimmed by 7 bases and J by 2 bases, leaving 14 bases between them. The CDR3 consists of 14 residues. This CDR3 is CASKARTANTEAFF. CDR3 DNA: TGTGCCAGTAAGGCTCGAACAGCTAACACTGAAGCTTTCTTT.

This chain joins TRBV19 and TRBJ1-6, with D possibly matching TRBD1 (5 bases). CDR3 length equals 10 residues. Germline-derived CDR1 and CDR2 are LNHDA and SQIVND (reference sequence). V was shortened by 9 bases and J by 15 bases, with 12 bases between the two germline ends. The CDR3 DNA is TGTGCCAGACCAGGGTTAGGCCTCCACTTT. Protein sequence: CARPGLGLHF.

This chain connects TRBV5-4 to TRBJ1-3; 8 nucleotides agree with TRBD1. Germline V lookup: CDR1 SGHNT, CDR2 YYREEE (reference sequence). The length of the CDR3 is 15 residues. With V trimmed by 0 bases and J by 3 bases, 2 bases remained unmatched. The CDR3 reads CASSLGQGFGNTIYF. CDR3 coding DNA: TGTGCCAGCAGCTTGGGACAGGGGTTTGGAAACACCATATATTTT.

The chain joins TRBV19 to TRBJ1-3; D perhaps matches TRBD1 (5 bases). The CDR3 extends over 15 amino acids. The V gene lost 4 bases and the J gene lost 0 bases, with 10 bases spanning the gap. The germline gives CDR1 LNHDA, CDR2 SQIVND (reference sequence). The CDR3 DNA reads as TGTGCCAGTAGTAGGGGCCTCATCTCTGGAAACACCATATATTTT. It translates to CASSRGLISGNTIYF.

This chain uses TRBV2 with TRBJ2-7; weak D call: TRBD1 (6 bases). This CDR3 has 13 amino acids. Per germline, CDR1 SNHLY and CDR2 FYNNEI. V was cut by 10 bases and J by 1 base, with 14 bases left in between. The CDR3 DNA reads as TGTGCCACCCGCGACCAGGGGTCCTACGAGCAGTACTTC. Protein: CATRDQGSYEQYF.

This clone was seen once. The chain joins TRBV19 to TRBJ1-3, with TRBD1 as a possible D gene (5 bases). This CDR3 region has 13 residues. Germline CDR1 and CDR2: LNHDA and SQIVND (reference sequence). V dropped 9 bases and J dropped 0 bases, with 9 bases sitting between them. The CDR3 loop is CASRGSSGNTIYF. The CDR3 DNA reads as TGTGCCAGCCGGGGGAGCTCTGGAAACACCATATATTTT.

V usage is TRBV5-4 and J usage is TRBJ2-7; 7 bases line up with TRBD2. Germline V CDR1 and CDR2: SGHNT, YYREEE (reference sequence). The V gene end was trimmed by 5 bases and the J gene end by 4 bases; junction bases not matched to a gene: 6. The CDR3 extends over 13 amino acids. In DNA, the CDR3 is TGTGCCAGCAGTCCGGGACTACAATACGAGCAGTACTTC. It yields the protein CASSPGLQYEQYF.

This chain connects TRBV6-5 to TRBJ1-1, with no clear D. The CDR3 loop spans 11 amino acids. The germline V gene has CDR1 MNHEY and CDR2 SVGAGI. V shed 8 bases and J shed 3 bases, with 7 bases lying between them. CDR3 sequence reads: CASAPDTEAFF. CDR3 nucleotide sequence: TGTGCCAGCGCCCCAGACACTGAAGCTTTCTTT.

The chain links TRBV10-3 to TRBJ2-3; TRBD2 matches 12 bases. CDR3 length: 18 amino acids. J lost 6 bases, V lost 3 bases, and 13 bases had no gene match. Germline V lookup: CDR1 ENHRY, CDR2 SYGVKD. CDR3 DNA: TGTGCCATCAGTGACGCCAGGAGACTAGCGGGGGACAAGGATACGCAGTATTTT. Translating it yields CAISDARRLAGDKDTQYF.

The gene calls are TRBV4-1 and TRBJ2-7; D possibly corresponds to TRBD2 (6 bases). V was shortened by 1 base and J by 2 bases, with 24 bases between the two germline ends. Germline lookup yields CDR1 MGHRA and CDR2 YSYEKL. The CDR3 length is 19 residues. The CDR3 nucleotides read TGCGCCAGCAGCCAAGGACCGAATACCCCCGGGAGTCAAGCCTACGAGCAGTACTTC. The encoded protein is CASSQGPNTPGSQAYEQYF.

The genes are TRBV4-2 and TRBJ2-1; TRBD2 matches at 9 bases. Germline V gives CDR1 LGHNA, CDR2 YNFKEQ. After removal of 0 bases from V and 7 bases from J, the junction contained 4 bases not matched to a gene. CDR3 size: 15 residues. The CDR3 spells CASSQDGGGANEQFF. CDR3 in DNA: TGTGCCAGCAGCCAAGACGGCGGGGGGGCTAATGAGCAGTTCTTC.

The chain links TRBV6-5 to TRBJ1-3; the D is unclear. The V end lost 0 bases, the J end lost 0 bases, and 9 bases lay between the germline ends. The germline V gene encodes CDR1 MNHEY and CDR2 SVGAGI. CDR3 size: 16 residues. DNA for the CDR3: TGTGCCAGCAGTTACTCGGAGAAGAGCTCTGGAAACACCATATATTTT. Protein sequence: CASSYSEKSSGNTIYF.

This clone came up once. V gene TRBV5-4 combines with J gene TRBJ2-5; tentatively, D is TRBD2 (7 bases). Germline loops: CDR1 SGHNT, CDR2 YYREEE (reference sequence). This CDR3 spans 18 amino acids. Deletions cut 0 bases from V and 4 bases from J, with 22 bases between. The CDR3 is CASSLGGGGPGMRETQYF. As DNA, the CDR3 is TGTGCCAGCAGCTTGGGGGGCGGGGGCCCCGGAATGAGAGAGACCCAGTACTTC.